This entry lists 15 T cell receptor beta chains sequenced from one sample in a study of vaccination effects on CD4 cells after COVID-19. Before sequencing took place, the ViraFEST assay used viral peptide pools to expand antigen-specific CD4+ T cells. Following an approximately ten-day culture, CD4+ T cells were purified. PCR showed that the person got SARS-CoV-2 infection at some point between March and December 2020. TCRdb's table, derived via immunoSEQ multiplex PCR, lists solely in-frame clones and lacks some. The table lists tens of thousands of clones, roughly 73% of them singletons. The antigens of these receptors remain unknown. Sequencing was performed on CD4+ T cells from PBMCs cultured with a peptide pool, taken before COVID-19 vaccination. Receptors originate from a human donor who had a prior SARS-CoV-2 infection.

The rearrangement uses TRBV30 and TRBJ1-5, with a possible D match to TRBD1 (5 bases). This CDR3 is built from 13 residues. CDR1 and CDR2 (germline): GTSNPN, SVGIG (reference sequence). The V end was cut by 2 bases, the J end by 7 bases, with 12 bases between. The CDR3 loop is CAWSSLGPQPQHF. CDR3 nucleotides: TGTGCCTGGAGTTCTCTGGGGCCCCAGCCCCAGCATTTT.

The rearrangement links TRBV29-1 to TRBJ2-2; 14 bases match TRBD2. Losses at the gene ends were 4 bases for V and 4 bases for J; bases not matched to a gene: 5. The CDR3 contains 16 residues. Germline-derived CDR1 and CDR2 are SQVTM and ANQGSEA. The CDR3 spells CSVGGLAGDGTGELFF. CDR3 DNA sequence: TGCAGCGTTGGGGGACTAGCGGGAGACGGCACCGGGGAGCTGTTTTTT.

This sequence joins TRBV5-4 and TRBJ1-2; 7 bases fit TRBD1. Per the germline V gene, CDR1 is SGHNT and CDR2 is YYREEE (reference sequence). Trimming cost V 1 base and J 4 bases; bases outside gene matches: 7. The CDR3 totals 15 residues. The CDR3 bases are TGTGCCAGCAGCTTGTTCTGGCGGGACAGCTATGGCTACACCTTC. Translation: CASSLFWRDSYGYTF. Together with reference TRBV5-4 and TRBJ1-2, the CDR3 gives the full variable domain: ETGVTQSPTHLIKTRGQQVTLRCSSQSGHNTVSWYQQALGQGPQFIFQYYREEENGRGNFPPRFSGLQFPNYSSELNVNALELDDSALYLCASSLFWRDSYGYTFGSGTRLTVV.

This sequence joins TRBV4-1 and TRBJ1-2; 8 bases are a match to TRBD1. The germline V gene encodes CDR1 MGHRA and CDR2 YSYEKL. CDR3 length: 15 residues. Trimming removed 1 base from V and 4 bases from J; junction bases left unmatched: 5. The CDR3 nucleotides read TGCGCCAGCAGCCAAGGTTGGCAGGGGGCCTATGGCTACACCTTC. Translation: CASSQGWQGAYGYTF.

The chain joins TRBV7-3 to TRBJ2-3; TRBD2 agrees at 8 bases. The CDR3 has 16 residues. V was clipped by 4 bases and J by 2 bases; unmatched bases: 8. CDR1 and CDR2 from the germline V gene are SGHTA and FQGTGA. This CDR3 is CASSSGLAGYTDTQYF. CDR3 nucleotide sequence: TGTGCCAGCAGCTCTGGACTAGCTGGGTACACAGATACGCAGTATTTT.

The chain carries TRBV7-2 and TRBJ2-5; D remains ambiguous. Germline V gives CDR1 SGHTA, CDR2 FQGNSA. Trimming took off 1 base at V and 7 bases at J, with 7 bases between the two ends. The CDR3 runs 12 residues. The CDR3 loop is CASSLVVGTQYF. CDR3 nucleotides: TGTGCCAGCAGCTTAGTGGTCGGGACCCAGTACTTC. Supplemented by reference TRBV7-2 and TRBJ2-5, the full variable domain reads GAGVSQSPSNKVTEKGKDVELRCDPISGHTALYWYRQSLGQGLEFLIYFQGNSAPDKSGLPSDRFSAERTGGSVSTLTIQRTQQEDSAVYLCASSLVVGTQYFGPGTRLLVL.

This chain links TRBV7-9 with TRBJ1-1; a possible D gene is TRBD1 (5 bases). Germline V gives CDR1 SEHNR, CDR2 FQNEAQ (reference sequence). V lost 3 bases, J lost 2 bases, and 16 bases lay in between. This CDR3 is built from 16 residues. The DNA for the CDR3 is TGTGCCAGCAGCTTCCCCATGTTACAGGTAAACACTGAAGCTTTCTTT. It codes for CASSFPMLQVNTEAFF.

The CDR3 DNA is TGTGCCAGCTCACCCTCCATCGTCACCTACGAGCAGTACTTC. Translating gives CASSPSIVTYEQYF. The rearrangement links TRBV18 to TRBJ2-7; the D is unclear. Germline CDR1 is KGHSH and CDR2 is LQKENI. This CDR3 spans 14 amino acids. V lost 3 bases and J 2 bases, leaving 11 bases between the germline ends. The full variable domain, with the rest looked up from reference TRBV18 and TRBJ2-7, is NAGVMQNPRHLVRRRGQEARLRCSPMKGHSHVYWYRQLPEEGLKFMVYLQKENIIDESGMPKERFSAEFPKEGPSILRIQQVVRGDSAAYFCASSPSIVTYEQYFGPGTRLTVT.

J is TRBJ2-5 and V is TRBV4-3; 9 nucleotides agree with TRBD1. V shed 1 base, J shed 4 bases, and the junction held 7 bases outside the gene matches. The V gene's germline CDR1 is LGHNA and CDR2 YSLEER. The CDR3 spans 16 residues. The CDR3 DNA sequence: TGCGCCAGCAGCCAAGGAGTTTGGACAGGGGTAGAGACCCAGTACTTC. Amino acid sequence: CASSQGVWTGVETQYF.

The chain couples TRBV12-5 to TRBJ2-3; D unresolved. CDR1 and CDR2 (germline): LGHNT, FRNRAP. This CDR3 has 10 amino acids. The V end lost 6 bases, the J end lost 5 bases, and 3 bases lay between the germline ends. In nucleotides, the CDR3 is TGTGCTAGTGGCGGAGATACGCAGTATTTT. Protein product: CASGGDTQYF.

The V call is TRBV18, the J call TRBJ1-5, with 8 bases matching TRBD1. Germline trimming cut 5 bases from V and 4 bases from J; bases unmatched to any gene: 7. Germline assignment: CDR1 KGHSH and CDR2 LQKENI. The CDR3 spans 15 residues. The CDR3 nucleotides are TGTGCCAGCTCAACGAGGACAGGGCCGAATCAGCCCCAGCATTTT. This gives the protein CASSTRTGPNQPQHF.

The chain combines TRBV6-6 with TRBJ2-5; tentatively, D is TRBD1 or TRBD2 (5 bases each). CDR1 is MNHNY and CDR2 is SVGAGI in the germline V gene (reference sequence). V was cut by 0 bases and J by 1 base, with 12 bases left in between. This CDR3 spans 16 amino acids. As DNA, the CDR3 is TGTGCCAGCAGTTACTCTGGGGACGGCGTCCAAGAGACCCAGTACTTC. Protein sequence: CASSYSGDGVQETQYF.

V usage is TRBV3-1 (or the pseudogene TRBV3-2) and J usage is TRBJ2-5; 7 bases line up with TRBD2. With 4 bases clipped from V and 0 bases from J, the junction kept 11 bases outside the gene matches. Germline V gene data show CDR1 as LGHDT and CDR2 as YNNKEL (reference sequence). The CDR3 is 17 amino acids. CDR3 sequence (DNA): TGTGCCAGCAGCCCCAGTCCTAGCGGAGCCCACCAAGAGACCCAGTACTTC. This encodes CASSPSPSGAHQETQYF.

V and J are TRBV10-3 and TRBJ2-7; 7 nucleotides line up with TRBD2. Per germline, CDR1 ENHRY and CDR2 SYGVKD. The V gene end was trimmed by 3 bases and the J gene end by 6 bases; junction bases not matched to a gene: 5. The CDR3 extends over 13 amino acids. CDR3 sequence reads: CAISDTSAGEQYF. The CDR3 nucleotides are TGTGCCATCAGTGATACTAGCGCCGGCGAGCAGTACTTC.

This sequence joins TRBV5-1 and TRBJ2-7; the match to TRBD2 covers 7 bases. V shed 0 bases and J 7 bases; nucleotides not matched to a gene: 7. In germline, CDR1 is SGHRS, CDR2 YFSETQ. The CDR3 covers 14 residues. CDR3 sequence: CASSLGLAVSEQYF. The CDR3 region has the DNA TGCGCCAGCAGCTTGGGACTAGCCGTTTCAGAGCAGTACTTC.